This TCR beta chain stems from a study of cytomegalovirus exposure and HLA in healthy donors. The study, taken as a whole, reports: Presence/absence analysis assumed near-uniform sequencing depth across donors. Per a prior analysis, the majority of TCR beta V segments were productive roughly 87% or roughly 30% of the time. In a later analysis, the majority of CMV-associated beta chains seemingly showed HLA restriction.

The CDR3 loop spans 15 amino acids. With V trimmed by 5 bases and J by 4 bases, 6 bases remained unmatched. Germline V lookup: CDR1 SQVTM, CDR2 ANQGSEA. In this sample, this clone turned up a few times. Its antigen remains unknown. Use of 60 Vbeta and 13 Jbeta primers characterized the PCR. Repertoires were generated with immunoSEQ multiplex PCR, while TCRdb's copy carries only in-frame clones and drops some. Counted here are about 170,000 clones, approximately 67% occurring once; the ten biggest clones make up around 3%. The TCR sequence derives from a man aged 35-49 years in good health and CMV-seronegative. V usage is TRBV29-1 and J usage is TRBJ2-6; 9 bases agree with TRBD1. The sample comprised PBMCs. The CDR3 loop is CSVSGTGTGANVLTF. The DNA for the CDR3 is TGCAGCGTTTCAGGGACAGGGACCGGGGCCAACGTCCTGACTTTC.